The table lists the clone carrying this T cell receptor beta chain with a count of one. The data stem from a study of shared clonotypes between healthy human individuals. Germline V gene lookup returns CDR1 SGHVS and CDR2 FNYEAQ. The V end lost 1 base, the J end lost 6 bases, and 6 bases lay between the germline ends. This CDR3 has 13 amino acids. Researchers ran the assay at a deep level. Sequencing used immunoSEQ multiplex PCR; TCRdb keeps in-frame clones, though not all of them. The sample holds about 2.4 million clones, 93% seen once. The receptor's source is a young man in good health. Some clones in this sample may be carry-over from other donors' samples. Sequenced input: naive CD4+ T cells from PBMCs. Described subset: CD45RA+ positively selected. V usage is TRBV7-6 and J usage is TRBJ2-2; D gene unclear. CDR3 region: CASSLDESGELFF. The DNA of the CDR3 is TGTGCCAGCAGCTTAGACGAGTCCGGGGAGCTGTTTTTT.